The T cell receptor (beta chain) under discussion was sequenced for a study of blood T cell repertoires in COVID-19. The CDR3 is 11 residues long. V dropped 7 bases and J dropped 9 bases, with 12 bases sitting between them. Germline lookup yields CDR1 MDHEN and CDR2 SYDVKM. Only in-frame clones appear in the TCRdb table, and some are missing; sequencing was by immunoSEQ multiplex PCR. This sample carries 250,000 to 300,000 clones, approximately 84% of them seen once, and the ten largest clones take 6.6%. The sequence derives from a woman between 50 and 59 years old who had been exposed to COVID-19. This chain joins TRBV28 and TRBJ1-2; a weak D match, TRBD1 (5 bases). The sample comprised PBMCs or T cells enriched from blood (not recorded which). In nucleotides, the CDR3 is TGTGCCAGCACCCAGGGTGCTAGCTACACCTTC. It yields the protein CASTQGASYTF.